This T cell receptor (beta chain) stems from a study of blood T cell repertoires in COVID-19. Turning to the study itself: In each case, the material was cDNA or gDNA derived from T cells, B-cell-depleted T cells, or PBMCs.

Authors' processing steps: The authors estimated nucleated cell counts from reference gene primer amplification. Sequencing was performed with immunoSEQ multiplex PCR; in TCRdb, only in-frame clones are kept and a portion is missing. The V and J calls and clone size come from that table; D and trimming were worked out from the DNA. The sample holds about 130,000 clones, roughly 80% seen once. This clone has a handful of counts. The sequenced material came from peripheral blood. This TCR came from a woman aged 55-69 years with acute or convalescent COVID-19.

Here the CDR3 reads CASSLRDSYSPLHF. CDR3 bases: TGTGCCAGCAGCCTCCGGGACAGCTATTCACCCCTCCACTTT. The V gene is TRBV3-1 (or the pseudogene TRBV3-2), the J gene TRBJ1-6, with 7 bases aligning to TRBD1. CDR3 size: 14 residues. V trimming: 4 bases; J trimming: 8 bases; junction bases outside the gene matches: 5. CDR1 and CDR2 from the germline V gene are LGHDT and YNNKEL (reference sequence).